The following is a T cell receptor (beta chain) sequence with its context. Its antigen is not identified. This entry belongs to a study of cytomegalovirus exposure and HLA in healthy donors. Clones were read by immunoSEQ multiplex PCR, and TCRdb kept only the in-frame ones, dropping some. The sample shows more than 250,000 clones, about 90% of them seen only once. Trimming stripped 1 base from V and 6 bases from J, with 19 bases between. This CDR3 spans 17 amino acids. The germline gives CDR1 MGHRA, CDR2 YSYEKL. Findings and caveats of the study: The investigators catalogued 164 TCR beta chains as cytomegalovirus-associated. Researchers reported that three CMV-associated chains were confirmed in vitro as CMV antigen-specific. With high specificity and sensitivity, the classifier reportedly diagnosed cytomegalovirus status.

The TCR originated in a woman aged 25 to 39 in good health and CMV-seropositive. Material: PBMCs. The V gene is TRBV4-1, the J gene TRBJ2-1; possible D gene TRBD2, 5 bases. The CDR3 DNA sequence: TGCGCCAGCAGCCAAGTGTTCCCGGGGTTTGGGTTCAATGAGCAGTTCTTC. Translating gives CASSQVFPGFGFNEQFF.